This is a list of T cell receptor beta chains from one sample in a study of blood T cell repertoires in COVID-19. Sequencing was performed with immunoSEQ multiplex PCR; in TCRdb, only in-frame clones are kept and a portion is missing. Here the sample spans over 200,000 clones, around 84% being singletons. Material: PBMCs or T cells enriched from blood (not recorded which). The receptors stem from a man aged 40-50 years who had recovered from COVID-19. Each CDR3 is given with its conserved first and last residue. D genes are given only for firm matches. Not every row has a clone size; where given, it reads once, few, many or a size class.

v_call	j_call	d_call	clone_size	cdr3_length	cdr3_nt	cdr3_aa
TRBV5-1	TRBJ1-5	-	-	14	TGCGCCAGCAGCTTGTTAGGGGGCAATCAGCCCCAGCATTTT	CASSLLGGNQPQHF
TRBV7-8	TRBJ2-3	-	-	14	TGTGCCAGCAGCTTTGCGGACAACACAGATACGCAGTATTTT	CASSFADNTDTQYF
TRBV19	TRBJ2-6	TRBD2	-	19	TGTGCCAGTAGCCGGGGCTGGGGCGGACTAGCCTCTGGGGCCAACGTCCTGACTTTC	CASSRGWGGLASGANVLTF
TRBV5-1	TRBJ2-7	TRBD2	-	14	TGCGCCAGCAGCTTGGGGCGGGAGACCTACGAGCAGTACTTC	CASSLGRETYEQYF
TRBV3-1/TRBV3-2	TRBJ1-2	-	-	15	TGTGCCAGCAGCCAAAACAGGGTGTGGGACTATGGCTACACCTTC	CASSQNRVWDYGYTF
TRBV7-6	TRBJ1-1	-	-	14	TGTGCCAGCAGCCCCCGGACAGCAGACTATGAAGCTTTCTTT	CASSPRTADYEAFF
TRBV19	TRBJ1-4	-	-	12	TGTGCCAGCGGGGGGGAGGCGGAAAAACTGTTTTTT	CASGGEAEKLFF
TRBV7-6	TRBJ2-7	-	-	13	TGTGCCAGCAGCATTACCAGGGCCTACGAGCAGTACTTC	CASSITRAYEQYF
TRBV30	TRBJ1-6	-	-	15	TGTGCCTGGAGTCGGTCCGGGCAGGGAAATTCACCCCTCCACTTT	CAWSRSGQGNSPLHF
TRBV30	TRBJ1-1	-	-	11	TGTGCCTGGAGTATTAGTAGTGAAGCTTTCTTT	CAWSISSEAFF
TRBV12-3/TRBV12-4	TRBJ1-2	-	-	13	TGTGCCAGCAGCTCTAGACTTAACTATGGCTACACCTTC	CASSSRLNYGYTF
TRBV4-1	TRBJ2-7	TRBD2	-	15	TGCGCCAGCAGCCAAGGATCTAGCGGACGCTACGAGCAGTACTTC	CASSQGSSGRYEQYF
TRBV2	TRBJ2-2	TRBD1	-	14	TGTGCCAGCAGTGGCGCAGGGGGCACCGGGGAGCTGTTTTTT	CASSGAGGTGELFF
TRBV9	TRBJ2-5	-	few	17	TGTGCCAGCAGTTCTCTAGTAGGGCCCGCGGGATCGGAGACCCAGTACTTC	CASSSLVGPAGSETQYF
TRBV20-1	TRBJ2-7	-	-	14	TGCAGTGCTAGTATGGCGGGAACTCCCTACGAGCAGTACTTC	CSASMAGTPYEQYF
TRBV7-8	TRBJ1-2	-	-	15	TGTGCCAGCAGCTTGTTCCCCCCCGAGGGCTATGGCTACACCTTC	CASSLFPPEGYGYTF
TRBV2	TRBJ1-5	TRBD1	-	14	TGTGCCAGCAGTGGCCAGGGGGCAGGACAGCCCCAGCATTTT	CASSGQGAGQPQHF
TRBV28	TRBJ2-3	-	-	13	TGTGCCACCGGAGCAGCAGTTGCAGATACGCAGTATTTT	CATGAAVADTQYF
TRBV15	TRBJ2-3	TRBD1	-	16	TGTGCCACCAGCAGAGCAAGGACAGGGGGTGGAAATACGCAGTATTTT	CATSRARTGGGNTQYF
TRBV27	TRBJ2-7	-	-	15	TGTGCCAGCAGCCGCATCTCACAGGGAGAGCCCGAGCAGTACTTC	CASSRISQGEPEQYF
TRBV5-4	TRBJ2-5	TRBD1	-	15	TGTGCCAGCAGCCCCGTCGGACAGGGAGTAGAGACCCAGTACTTC	CASSPVGQGVETQYF
TRBV2	TRBJ2-7	TRBD1	-	14	TGTGCCAGCACGGTGTGTGAACAGGGGTGCGAGCAGTACTTC	CASTVCEQGCEQYF
TRBV27	TRBJ2-1	-	-	16	TGTGCCAGCAGTTTATTCAGTCTTTTCCAGGGAAATGAGCAGTTCTTC	CASSLFSLFQGNEQFF
TRBV11-2	TRBJ2-7	TRBD1	-	14	TGTGCCAGCAGCTTAATCAGGGGGCATTACGAGCAGTACTTC	CASSLIRGHYEQYF
TRBV14	TRBJ1-2	-	-	15	TGTGCCAGCAGCCAAGTCGGGGTCGGGAACTATGGCTACACCTTC	CASSQVGVGNYGYTF
TRBV7-2	TRBJ2-2	-	-	16	TGTGCCAGCAGCTTACCTGCAGGTCGGGGCACCGGGGAGCTGTTTTTT	CASSLPAGRGTGELFF
TRBV25-1	TRBJ1-1	-	-	15	TGTGCCAGCAGTCCCCCCCACTCAGGGAACACTGAAGCTTTCTTT	CASSPPHSGNTEAFF
TRBV4-3	TRBJ1-2	TRBD1	many	17	TGCGCCAGCAGCCAAGATCATTGGTCAGGGGGCAACTATGGCTACACCTTC	CASSQDHWSGGNYGYTF
TRBV7-8	TRBJ2-3	-	-	14	TGTGCCAGCAGCCCTAGCAGCGCGTTAGATACGCAGTATTTT	CASSPSSALDTQYF
TRBV5-4	TRBJ2-5	-	-	13	TGTGCCAGCAGCTTGGGACAACAGGAGACCCAGTACTTC	CASSLGQQETQYF
TRBV13	TRBJ2-3	TRBD1	-	15	TGTGCCAGCACCTCCAGAGGGACAGGGACAGATACGCAGTATTTT	CASTSRGTGTDTQYF
TRBV7-9	TRBJ1-4	-	-	14	TGTGCCAGCAGCTTAGGCGGGCTCAATGAAAAACTGTTTTTT	CASSLGGLNEKLFF
TRBV19	TRBJ1-5	TRBD1	-	15	TGTGCCAGTAGCGGACAGGGTCAGAGCAATCAGCCCCAGCATTTT	CASSGQGQSNQPQHF
TRBV7-2	TRBJ1-2	-	-	14	TGTGCCAGCAGCTTTAGCTCACAAAATTATGGCTACACCTTC	CASSFSSQNYGYTF
TRBV11-3	TRBJ2-1	TRBD2	once	20	TGTGCCAGCAGCTCCCCCGGGGTAGCGGGAGGGAATTTACTGGGCAATGAGCAGTTCTTC	CASSSPGVAGGNLLGNEQFF
TRBV5-4	TRBJ2-2	-	-	15	TGTGCCAGCAGCCCTGTGGGCGAGAACACCGGGGAGCTGTTTTTT	CASSPVGENTGELFF
TRBV2	TRBJ1-4	-	-	14	TGTGCCAGCAGTGTAGACTTTGGTAATGAAAAACTGTTTTTT	CASSVDFGNEKLFF
TRBV27	TRBJ2-7	TRBD1	-	15	TGTGCCAGCAGTTTAGTGGGACAGGGGGTGCGGGAGCAGTACTTC	CASSLVGQGVREQYF
TRBV25-1	TRBJ1-2	-	-	16	TGTGCCAGCAGTGAATCCGGACAGAAACTCAACTATGGCTACACCTTC	CASSESGQKLNYGYTF
TRBV25-1	TRBJ2-1	-	-	14	TGTGCCAGCAGTGAATCGGGGGGCAACAATGAGCAGTTCTTC	CASSESGGNNEQFF